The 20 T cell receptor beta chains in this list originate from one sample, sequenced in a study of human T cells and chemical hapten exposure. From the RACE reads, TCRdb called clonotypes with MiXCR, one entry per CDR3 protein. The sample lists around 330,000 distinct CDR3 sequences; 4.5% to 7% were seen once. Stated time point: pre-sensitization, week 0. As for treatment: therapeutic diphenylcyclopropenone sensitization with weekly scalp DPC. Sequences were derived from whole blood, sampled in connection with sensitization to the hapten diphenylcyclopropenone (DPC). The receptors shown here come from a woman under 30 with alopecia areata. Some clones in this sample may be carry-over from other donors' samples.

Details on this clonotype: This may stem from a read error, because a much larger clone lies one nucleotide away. This CDR3 is CASSLGLPSSGDTIYF. The DNA for the CDR3 is TGTGCCAGCAGCTTGGGACTTCCGAGCTCTGGAGACACCATATATTTT. The rearrangement links TRBV5-5 to TRBJ1-3; no firm D call. Germline values: CDR1 SGHKS, CDR2 YYEKEE (reference sequence). CDR3 length: 16 residues. Using reference TRBV5-5 and TRBJ1-3 for the parts outside the CDR3, the full variable domain is DAGVTQSPTHLIKTRGQQVTLRCSPISGHKSVSWYQQVLGQGPQFIFQYYEKEERGRGNFPDRFSARQFPNYSSELNVNALLLGDSALYLCASSLGLPSSGDTIYFGEGSWLTVV.

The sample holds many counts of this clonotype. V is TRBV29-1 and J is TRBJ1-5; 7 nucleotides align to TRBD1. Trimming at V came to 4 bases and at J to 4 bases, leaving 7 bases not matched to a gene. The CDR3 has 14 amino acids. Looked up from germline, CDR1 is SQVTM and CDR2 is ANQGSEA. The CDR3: CSVAEGAWNQPQHF. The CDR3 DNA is TGCAGCGTTGCCGAGGGGGCGTGGAATCAGCCCCAGCATTTT.

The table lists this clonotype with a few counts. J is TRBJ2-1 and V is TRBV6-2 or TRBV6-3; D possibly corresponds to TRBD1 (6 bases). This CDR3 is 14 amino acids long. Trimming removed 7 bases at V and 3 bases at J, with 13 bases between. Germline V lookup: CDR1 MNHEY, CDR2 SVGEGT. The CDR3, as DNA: TGTGCCAGCAAGGGGGTTTGGTACTACAATGAGCAGTTCTTC. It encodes CASKGVWYYNEQFF.

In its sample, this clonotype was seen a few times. CDR3 residues: CASSSGTKSGQPQHF. CDR3 nucleotide sequence: TGTGCCAGCAGCTCCGGGACCAAATCAGGACAGCCCCAGCATTTT. The rearrangement links TRBV11-2 to TRBJ1-5; D is possibly TRBD1 (5 bases). This CDR3 region has 15 residues. Germline V gives CDR1 SGHAT, CDR2 FQNNGV. The germline V and J ends were trimmed by 4 bases and 7 bases, with 17 bases remaining between them.

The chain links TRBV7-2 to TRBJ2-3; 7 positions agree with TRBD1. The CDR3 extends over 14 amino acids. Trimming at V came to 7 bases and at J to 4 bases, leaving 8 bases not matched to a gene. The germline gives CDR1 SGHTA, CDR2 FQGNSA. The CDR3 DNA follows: TGTGCCAGCAAGGACAGGAACAGTCCAGATACGCAGTATTTT. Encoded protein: CASKDRNSPDTQYF.

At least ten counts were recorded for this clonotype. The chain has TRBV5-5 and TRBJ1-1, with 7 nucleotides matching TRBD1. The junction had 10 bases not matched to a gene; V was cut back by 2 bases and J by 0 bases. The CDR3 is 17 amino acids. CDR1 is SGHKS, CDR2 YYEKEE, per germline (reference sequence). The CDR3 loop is CASSLTGAPLLNTEAFF. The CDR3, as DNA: TGTGCCAGCAGCTTAACAGGGGCCCCGTTGTTGAACACTGAAGCTTTCTTT.

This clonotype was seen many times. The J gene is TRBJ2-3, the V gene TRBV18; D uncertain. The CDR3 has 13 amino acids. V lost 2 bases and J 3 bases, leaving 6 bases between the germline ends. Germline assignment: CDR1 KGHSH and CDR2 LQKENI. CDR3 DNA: TGTGCCAGCTCACCAGTAGGGACAGATACGCAGTATTTT. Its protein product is CASSPVGTDTQYF.

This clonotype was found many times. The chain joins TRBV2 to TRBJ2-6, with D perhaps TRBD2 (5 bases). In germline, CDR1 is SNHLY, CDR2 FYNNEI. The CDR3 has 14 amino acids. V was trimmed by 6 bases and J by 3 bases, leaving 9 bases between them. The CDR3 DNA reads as TGTGCCAGCAGCCTGGAGGTTGGGGCCAACGTCCTGACTTTC. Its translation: CASSLEVGANVLTF.

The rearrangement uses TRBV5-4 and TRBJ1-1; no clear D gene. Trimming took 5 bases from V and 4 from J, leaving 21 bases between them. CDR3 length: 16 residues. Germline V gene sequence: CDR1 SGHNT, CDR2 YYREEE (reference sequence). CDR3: CASSSDSYPKFTEAFF. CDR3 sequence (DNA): TGTGCCAGCAGTTCTGACTCCTACCCCAAGTTCACTGAAGCTTTCTTT.

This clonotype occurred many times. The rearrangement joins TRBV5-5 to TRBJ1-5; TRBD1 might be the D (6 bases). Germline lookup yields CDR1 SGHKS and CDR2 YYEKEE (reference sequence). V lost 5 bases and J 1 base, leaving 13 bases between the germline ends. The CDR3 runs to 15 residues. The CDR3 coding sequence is TGTGCCAGCAGTCTCCAGCAGGGGAGCAATCAGCCCCAGCATTTT. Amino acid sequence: CASSLQQGSNQPQHF.

CDR3 in amino acids: CASTLGLDPNEQFF. The CDR3 DNA follows: TGTGCCAGCACTTTGGGACTGGACCCCAATGAGCAGTTCTTC. This sequence joins TRBV28 and TRBJ2-1; possible D gene TRBD2, 6 bases. Trimming took 7 bases from V and 6 from J, leaving 16 bases between them. Germline loops: CDR1 MDHEN, CDR2 SYDVKM. The CDR3 totals 14 residues.

The CDR3 sequence is CASRADNRQPQHF. The CDR3, as DNA: TGTGCCAGCAGGGCGGATAACCGACAGCCCCAGCATTTT. The chain recombines TRBV2 with TRBJ1-5; no clear D gene. From germline, CDR1 is SNHLY and CDR2 FYNNEI. V was trimmed by 6 bases and J by 7 bases, leaving 13 bases between them. CDR3 length: 13 amino acids.

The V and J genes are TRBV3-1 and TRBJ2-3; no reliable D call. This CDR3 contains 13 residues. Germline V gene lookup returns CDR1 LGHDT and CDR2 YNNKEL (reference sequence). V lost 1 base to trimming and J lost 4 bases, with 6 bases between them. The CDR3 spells CASSQVRADTQYF. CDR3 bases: TGTGCCAGCAGCCAAGTGAGAGCAGATACGCAGTATTTT.

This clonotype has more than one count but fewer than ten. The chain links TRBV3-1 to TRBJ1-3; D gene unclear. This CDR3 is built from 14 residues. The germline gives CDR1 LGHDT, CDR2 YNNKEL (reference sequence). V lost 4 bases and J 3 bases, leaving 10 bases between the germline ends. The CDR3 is CASSPARDGNTIYF. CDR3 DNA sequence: TGTGCCAGCAGCCCCGCCCGAGATGGAAACACCATATATTTT. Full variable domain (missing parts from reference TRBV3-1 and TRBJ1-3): DTAVSQTPKYLVTQMGNDKSIKCEQNLGHDTMYWYKQDSKKFLKIMFSYNNKELIINETVPNRFSPKSPDKAHLNLHINSLELGDSAVYFCASSPARDGNTIYFGEGSWLTVV.

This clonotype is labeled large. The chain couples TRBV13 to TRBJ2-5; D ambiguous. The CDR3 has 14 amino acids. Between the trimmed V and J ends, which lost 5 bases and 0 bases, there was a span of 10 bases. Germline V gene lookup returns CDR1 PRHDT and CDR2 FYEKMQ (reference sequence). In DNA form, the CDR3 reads TGTGCCAGCAGCCCAAAGCAGGACCAAGAGACCCAGTACTTC. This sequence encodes CASSPKQDQETQYF.

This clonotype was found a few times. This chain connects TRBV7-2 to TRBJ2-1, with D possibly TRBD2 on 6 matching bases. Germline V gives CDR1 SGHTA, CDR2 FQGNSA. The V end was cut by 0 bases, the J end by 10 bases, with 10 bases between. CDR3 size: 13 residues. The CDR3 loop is CASSLAGGWEQFF. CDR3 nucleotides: TGTGCCAGCAGCTTAGCGGGGGGATGGGAGCAGTTCTTC.

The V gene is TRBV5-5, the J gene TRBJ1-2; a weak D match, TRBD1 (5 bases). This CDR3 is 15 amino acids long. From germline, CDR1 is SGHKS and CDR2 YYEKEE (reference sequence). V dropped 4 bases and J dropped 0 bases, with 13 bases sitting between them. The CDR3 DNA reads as TGTGCCAGCAGCATATGGACGGGGCCTAACTATGGCTACACCTTC. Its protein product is CASSIWTGPNYGYTF.

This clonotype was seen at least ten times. The CDR3 sequence: CATRYSYNSPLHF. The CDR3 nucleotides read TGTGCCACCCGCTACTCCTATAATTCACCCCTCCACTTT. The chain couples TRBV7-2 to TRBJ1-6; D gene ambiguous. The CDR3 is made up of 13 amino acids. CDR1 SGHTA and CDR2 FQGNSA come from the germline V gene. Between the trimmed V and J ends, which lost 10 bases and 0 bases, there was a span of 7 bases.

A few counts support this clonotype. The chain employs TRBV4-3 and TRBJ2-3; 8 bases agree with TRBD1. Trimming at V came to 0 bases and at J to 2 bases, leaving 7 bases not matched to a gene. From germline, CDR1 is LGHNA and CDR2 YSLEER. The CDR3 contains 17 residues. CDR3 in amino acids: CASSQDPPGGYTDTQYF. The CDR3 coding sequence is TGCGCCAGCAGCCAAGATCCTCCAGGGGGCTACACAGATACGCAGTATTTT.

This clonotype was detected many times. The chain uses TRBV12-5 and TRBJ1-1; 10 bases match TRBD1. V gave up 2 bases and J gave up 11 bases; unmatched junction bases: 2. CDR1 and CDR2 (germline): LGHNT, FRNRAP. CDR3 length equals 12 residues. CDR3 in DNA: TGTGCTAGTGGTTTGCCGGGACAGGGGGCTTTCTTT. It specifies CASGLPGQGAFF.